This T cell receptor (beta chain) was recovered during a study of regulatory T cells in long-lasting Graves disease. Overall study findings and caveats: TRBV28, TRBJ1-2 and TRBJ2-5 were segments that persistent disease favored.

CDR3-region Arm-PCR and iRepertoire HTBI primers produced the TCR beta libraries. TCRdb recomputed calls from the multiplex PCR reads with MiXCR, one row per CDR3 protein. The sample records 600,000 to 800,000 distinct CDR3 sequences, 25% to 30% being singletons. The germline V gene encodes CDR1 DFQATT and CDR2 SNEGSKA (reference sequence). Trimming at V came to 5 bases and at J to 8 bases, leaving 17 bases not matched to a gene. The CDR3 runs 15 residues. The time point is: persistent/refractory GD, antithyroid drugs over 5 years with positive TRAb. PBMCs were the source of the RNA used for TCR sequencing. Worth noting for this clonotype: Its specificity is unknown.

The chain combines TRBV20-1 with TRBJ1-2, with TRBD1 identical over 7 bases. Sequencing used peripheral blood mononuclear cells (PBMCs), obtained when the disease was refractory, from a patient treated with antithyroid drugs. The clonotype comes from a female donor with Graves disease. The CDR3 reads CSALLVPGGGRGYTF. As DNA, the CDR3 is TGCAGTGCTCTGCTCGTGCCAGGGGGGGGTAGGGGCTACACCTTC.